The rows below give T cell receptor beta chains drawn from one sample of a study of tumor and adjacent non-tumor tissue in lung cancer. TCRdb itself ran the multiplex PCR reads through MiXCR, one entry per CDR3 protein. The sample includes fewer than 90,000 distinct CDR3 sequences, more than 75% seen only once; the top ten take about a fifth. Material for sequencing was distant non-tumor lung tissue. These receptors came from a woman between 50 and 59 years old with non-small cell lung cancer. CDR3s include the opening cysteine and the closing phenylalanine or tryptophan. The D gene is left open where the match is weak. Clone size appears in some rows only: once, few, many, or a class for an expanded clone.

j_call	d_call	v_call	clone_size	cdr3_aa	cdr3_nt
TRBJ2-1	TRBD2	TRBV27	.	CASSLVGGSLRNEQFF	TGTGCCAGCAGTTTAGTGGGCGGGAGCCTTAGGAATGAGCAGTTCTTC
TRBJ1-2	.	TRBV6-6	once	CAIEGTNYGYAF	TGTGCGATCGAGGGGACTAACTATGGCTACGCCTTC
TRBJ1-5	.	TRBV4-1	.	CASSQTPQGRNQPQRF	TGTGCCAGCAGCCAAACTCCGCAGGGACGTAATCAGCCCCAGCGTTTT
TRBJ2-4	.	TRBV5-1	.	CTSSSTGRLAKNIQYF	TGCACCAGCAGCTCGACAGGACGCCTAGCCAAAAACATTCAGTACTTC
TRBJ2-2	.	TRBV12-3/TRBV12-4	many	CASSGLSGAPGTGELFF	TGTGCCAGCAGCGGGCTCAGCGGAGCTCCGGGGACCGGGGAGCTGTTTTTT
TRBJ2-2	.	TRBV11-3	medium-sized	CASSLRQTGELFF	TGTGCCAGCAGCCTGAGACAGACCGGGGAGCTGTTTTTT
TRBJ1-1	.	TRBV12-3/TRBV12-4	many	CASSLQGMNTEAFF	TGTGCCAGCAGTTTACAGGGGATGAACACTGAAGCTTTCTTT
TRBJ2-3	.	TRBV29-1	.	CSGVTGAPDTQYF	TGCAGTGGAGTCACTGGCGCCCCAGATACGCAGTATTTT
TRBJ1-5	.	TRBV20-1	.	CIAPPQGDNQHQHF	TGCATTGCACCCCCACAGGGCGACAATCAGCACCAGCATTTT
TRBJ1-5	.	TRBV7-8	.	CTSSLVGGDNQPQHF	TGTACCAGCAGCTTAGTAGGGGGAGACAATCAGCCCCAGCATTTT
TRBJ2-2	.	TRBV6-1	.	CASELVANTGELFF	TGTGCCAGCGAGCTAGTGGCGAACACCGGGGAGCTGTTTTTT
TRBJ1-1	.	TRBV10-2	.	CARSEANTGVFF	TGCGCCAGAAGTGAGGCGAACACTGGAGTTTTCTTT
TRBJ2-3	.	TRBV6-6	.	CASIQGSTDTQYF	TGTGCCAGCATTCAAGGCAGCACAGATACGCAGTATTTT
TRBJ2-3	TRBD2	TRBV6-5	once	CACSYSREGTQYF	TGTGCCTGTAGTTACTCGCGGGAGGGTACGCAGTATTTT
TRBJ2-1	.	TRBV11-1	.	CASSLAASRSHEQLF	TGTGCCAGCAGCTTAGCGGCTAGCAGGAGTCATGAGCAATTATTC
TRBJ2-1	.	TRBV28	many	CATQDSHNEQFF	TGTGCCACGCAGGACAGTCACAATGAGCAGTTCTTC
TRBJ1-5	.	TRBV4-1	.	CASSQGSTEGAGQPQHF	TGCGCAAGCAGCCAAGGGTCCACAGAGGGAGCGGGTCAGCCCCAGCATTTT
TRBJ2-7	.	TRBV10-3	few	CAISSRGLGRSYGQYF	TGTGCCATCAGCAGTAGGGGTTTGGGACGGTCCTACGGGCAGTACTTC
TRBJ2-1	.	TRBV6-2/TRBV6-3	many	CASSYDRNGRESYNEQFF	TGTGCCAGCAGTTACGACAGGAATGGGCGGGAGTCCTACAATGAGCAGTTCTTC
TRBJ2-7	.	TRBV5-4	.	CASSMGQTYEQCF	TGTGCCAGCAGCATGGGGCAGACCTACGAGCAGTGCTTC
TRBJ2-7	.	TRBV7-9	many	CASSLAGPYEQYF	TGTGCCAGCAGCTTAGCGGGTCCCTACGAGCAGTACTTC
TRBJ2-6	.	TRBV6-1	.	CASSEAGGGFGANVLTF	TGTGCCAGCAGTGAAGCGGGAGGGGGTTTTGGGGCCAACGTCCTGACTTTC
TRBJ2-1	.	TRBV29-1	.	CSVEDLESWSSYNEQFF	TGTAGCGTTGAAGATCTAGAAAGCTGGAGCTCCTACAATGAGCAGTTCTTC
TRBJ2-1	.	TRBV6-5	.	CASSYSLAPRSYNELFF	TGTGCCAGCAGTTACTCCTTAGCCCCCAGATCCTACAATGAGCTGTTCTTC
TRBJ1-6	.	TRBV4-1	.	CASSQCGGRGESPLHF	TGCGCCAGTAGCCAATGTGGTGGTAGGGGGGAATCACCCCTCCACTTT
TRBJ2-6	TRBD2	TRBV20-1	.	CSASQTASGSYYGANVLTF	TGCAGTGCTAGTCAAACGGCTAGCGGGAGTTACTATGGGGCCAACGTCCTGACTTTC
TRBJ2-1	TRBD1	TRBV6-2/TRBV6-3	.	CASSTFTGTAIDEQLF	TGTGCCAGCAGCACATTTACCGGGACAGCTATCGATGAGCAGCTCTTC
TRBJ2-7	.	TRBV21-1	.	CARKKPTRTGSVGSELYF	TGTGCCAGAAAAAAGCCAACTCGGACAGGGTCTGTCGGGAGCGAGCTATACTTC
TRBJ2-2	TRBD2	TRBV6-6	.	CVSILSGLAGETGELFF	TGTGTCAGCATTCTATCTGGACTAGCGGGAGAGACAGGGGAGCTGTTTTTT
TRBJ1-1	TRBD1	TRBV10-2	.	CAISPLPRGLGTEAFF	TGCGCCATCAGTCCACTCCCCAGGGGGCTAGGGACTGAAGCTTTCTTT
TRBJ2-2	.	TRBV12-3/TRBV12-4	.	CASRLTTGYTGELFF	TGTGCCAGCAGATTAACGACGGGGTACACCGGGGAGCTGTTTTTT
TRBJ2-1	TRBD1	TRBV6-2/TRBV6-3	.	CASSSFGGTGFGEQSF	TGTGCCAGCAGTTCCTTTGGCGGGACAGGGTTTGGTGAGCAGTCCTTC
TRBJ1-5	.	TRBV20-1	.	CGASSGDRNQPQHF	TGCGGTGCTAGTTCCGGTGACCGCAATCAACCCCAGCATTTT
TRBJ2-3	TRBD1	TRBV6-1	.	CASGAGQGELDTQYF	TGTGCCAGCGGGGCAGGACAGGGGGAGCTAGATACGCAGTATTTT
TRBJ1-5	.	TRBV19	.	CANIAGGRLNQPQHF	TGTGCCAATATAGCGGGGGGGCGGTTGAATCAGCCCCAGCATTTT
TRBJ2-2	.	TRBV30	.	CAWSVANTHTWELFF	TGTGCGTGGAGTGTAGCGAACACTCACACCTGGGAGCTGTTTTTT
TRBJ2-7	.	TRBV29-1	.	CSVEDRGTIYEQYF	TGCAGCGTTGAAGATAGGGGGACTATTTACGAGCAGTACTTC
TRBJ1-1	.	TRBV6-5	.	CALARQVNTEASF	TGTGCCCTCGCACGGCAGGTGAACACTGAAGCTTCCTTT
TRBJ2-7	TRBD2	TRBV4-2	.	CASSQESSGNYEQYF	TGTGCCAGCAGCCAAGAGTCTAGCGGGAACTACGAGCAGTACTTC
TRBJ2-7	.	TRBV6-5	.	CASSSEGRGRPYEQYF	TGTGCCAGCAGTTCGGAGGGCCGGGGACGCCCCTACGAGCAATACTTC
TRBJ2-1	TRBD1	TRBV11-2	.	CASNLEPGQRFTDQFF	TGTGCCAGCAACTTGGAACCGGGACAGAGATTCACTGATCAGTTCTTC
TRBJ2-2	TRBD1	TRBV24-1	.	CAASEGQDYSGELFF	TGTGCCGCCAGTGAGGGACAGGACTACAGCGGGGAGCTGTTTTTT
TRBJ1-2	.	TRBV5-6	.	CASSLGLTGTEYDGYTF	TGTGCCAGCAGCTTGGGTCTTACCGGGACCGAGTATGATGGCTACACATTC
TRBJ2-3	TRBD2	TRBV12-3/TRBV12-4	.	CASTLGPASGTTDPNLDTQYF	TGTGCCAGCACTTTAGGGCCAGCTAGCGGGACTACAGACCCGAATCTAGATACGCAGTATTTT
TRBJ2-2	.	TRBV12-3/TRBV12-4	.	CVSSGTQTRELFF	TGTGTCAGCAGCGGAACACAAACCAGGGAGCTGTTTTTT
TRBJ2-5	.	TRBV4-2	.	CASSQVQGGQGTQYF	TGTGCTAGCAGCCAAGTCCAGGGAGGACAAGGGACCCAGTACTTC
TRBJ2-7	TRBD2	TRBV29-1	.	CSATGLVFYEQYF	TGCAGCGCCACGGGACTAGTCTTCTATGAGCAGTACTTC
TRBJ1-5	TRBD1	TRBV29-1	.	CSVADRGINQFQHF	TGCAGTGTAGCTGACAGGGGAATCAATCAGTTCCAGCATTTT